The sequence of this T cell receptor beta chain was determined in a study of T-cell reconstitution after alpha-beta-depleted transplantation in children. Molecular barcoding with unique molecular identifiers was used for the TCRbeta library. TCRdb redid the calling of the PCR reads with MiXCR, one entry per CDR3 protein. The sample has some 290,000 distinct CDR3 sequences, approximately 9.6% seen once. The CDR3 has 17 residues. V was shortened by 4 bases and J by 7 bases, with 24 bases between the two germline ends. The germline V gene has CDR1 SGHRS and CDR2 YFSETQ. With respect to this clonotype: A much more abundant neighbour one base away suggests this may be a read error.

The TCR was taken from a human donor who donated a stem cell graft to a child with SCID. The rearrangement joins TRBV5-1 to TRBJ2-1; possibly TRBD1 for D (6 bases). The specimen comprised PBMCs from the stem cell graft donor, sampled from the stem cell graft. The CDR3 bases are TGCGCCAGCAGCGCCTACCCTGGGATAGGGGGATGGAATGAGCAGTTCTTC. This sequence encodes CASSAYPGIGGWNEQFF.